This T cell receptor beta chain was sequenced during a study of blood T cell repertoires in COVID-19. Study-wide background: Sites in the United States, Italy and Spain provided acute and convalescent COVID-19 samples. Sample material is recorded as cDNA or gDNA derived from T cells, B-cell-depleted T cells, or PBMCs.

V was clipped by 5 bases and J by 6 bases; unmatched bases: 9. Germline V lookup: CDR1 KGHDR, CDR2 SFDVKD. The CDR3 is made up of 15 amino acids. Per the original data handling: Quantification of nucleated cells was approximated via reference gene primer amplification. The table came from immunoSEQ multiplex PCR; TCRdb's copy has only in-frame clones and leaves some out. The DNA gave D and trimming, while V, J and clone size come from that table. The sample shows around 88,000 clones, roughly 80% of them seen only once. The material sequenced was peripheral blood. The sequence came from a man in his fifties or sixties with acute or convalescent COVID-19. The chain recombines TRBV24-1 with TRBJ2-3; 8 bases map to TRBD2. CDR3: CATSVVGSGTDTQYF. The CDR3 region has the DNA TGTGCCACCAGTGTAGTCGGTAGCGGGACTGATACGCAGTATTTT.